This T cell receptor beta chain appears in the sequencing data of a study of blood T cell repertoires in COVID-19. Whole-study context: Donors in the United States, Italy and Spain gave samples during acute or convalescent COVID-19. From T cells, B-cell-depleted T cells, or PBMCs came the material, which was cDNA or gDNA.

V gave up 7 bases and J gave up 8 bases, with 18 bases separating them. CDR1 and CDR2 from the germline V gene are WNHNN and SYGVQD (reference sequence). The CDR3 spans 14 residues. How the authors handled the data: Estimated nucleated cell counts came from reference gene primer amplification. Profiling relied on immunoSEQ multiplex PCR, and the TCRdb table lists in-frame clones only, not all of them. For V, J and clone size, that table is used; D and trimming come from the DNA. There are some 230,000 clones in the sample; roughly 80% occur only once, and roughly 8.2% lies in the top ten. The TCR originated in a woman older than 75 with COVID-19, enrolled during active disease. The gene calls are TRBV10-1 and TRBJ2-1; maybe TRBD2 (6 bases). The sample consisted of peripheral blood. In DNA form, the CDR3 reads TGCGCCAGCAAGGAGGGCCCAAACATTTATGAGCAGTTCTTC. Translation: CASKEGPNIYEQFF.